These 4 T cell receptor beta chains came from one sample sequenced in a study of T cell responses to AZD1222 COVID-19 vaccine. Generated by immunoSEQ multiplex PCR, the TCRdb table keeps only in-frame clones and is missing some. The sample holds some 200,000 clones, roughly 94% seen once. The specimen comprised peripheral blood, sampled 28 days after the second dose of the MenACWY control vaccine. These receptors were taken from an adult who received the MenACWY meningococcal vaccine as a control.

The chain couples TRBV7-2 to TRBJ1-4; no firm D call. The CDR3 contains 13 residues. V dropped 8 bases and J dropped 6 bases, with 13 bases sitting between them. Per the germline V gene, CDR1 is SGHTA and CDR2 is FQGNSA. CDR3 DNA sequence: TGTGCCAGCCACCGGGGTGGGGATGAAAAACTGTTTTTT. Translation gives CASHRGGDEKLFF.

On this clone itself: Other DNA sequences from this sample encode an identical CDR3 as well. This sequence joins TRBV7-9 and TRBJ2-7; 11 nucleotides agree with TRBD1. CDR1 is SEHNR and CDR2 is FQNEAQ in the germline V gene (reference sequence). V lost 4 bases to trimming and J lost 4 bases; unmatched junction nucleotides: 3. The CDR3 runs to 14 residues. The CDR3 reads CASSSGQGVYEQYF. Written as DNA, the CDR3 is TGTGCCAGCAGCTCGGGACAGGGGGTTTACGAGCAGTACTTC.

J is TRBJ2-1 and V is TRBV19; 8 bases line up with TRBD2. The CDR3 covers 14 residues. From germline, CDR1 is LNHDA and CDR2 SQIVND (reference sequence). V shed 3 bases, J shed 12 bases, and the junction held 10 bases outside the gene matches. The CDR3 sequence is CASSISGLVSGQFF. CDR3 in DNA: TGTGCCAGTAGTATCTCGGGACTAGTCAGTGGGCAGTTCTTC.

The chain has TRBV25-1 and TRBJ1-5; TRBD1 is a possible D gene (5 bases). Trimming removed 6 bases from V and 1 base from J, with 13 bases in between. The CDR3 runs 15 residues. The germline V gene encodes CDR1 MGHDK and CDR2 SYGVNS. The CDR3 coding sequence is TGTGCCAGCAGGAAAACGACAGTAAGCAATCAGCCCCAGCATTTT. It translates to CASRKTTVSNQPQHF.